This TCR beta chain was sequenced in a study of blood T cell repertoires in COVID-19. Study-wide background: Spain, Italy and the United States supplied samples that represented acute and convalescent COVID-19. PBMCs, B-cell-depleted T cells, or T cells provided the cDNA or gDNA that made up the material.

The Seattle site enrolled patients during active infection and followed them longitudinally. CDR3 size: 15 residues. In germline, CDR1 is LGHDT, CDR2 YNNKEL (reference sequence). The V end was cut by 0 bases, the J end by 3 bases, with 11 bases between. Original data processing: Amplification from reference gene primers served as the basis for estimated nucleated cell counts. Profiled with immunoSEQ multiplex PCR; TCRdb holds only in-frame clones, not every one. V and J calls and clone size are copied from that table; D and trimming were computed from the DNA. The profile shows approximately 170,000 clones, approximately 85% of them singletons.

Input material: peripheral blood. The rearrangement links TRBV3-1 (or the pseudogene TRBV3-2) to TRBJ2-5; tentatively, D is TRBD2 (6 bases). The TCR sequence derives from a woman of 80 years or more with COVID-19, enrolled during active disease. The DNA of the CDR3 is TGTGCCAGCAGCCAAGATATAACTAGCAAAGAGACCCAGTACTTC. Encoded protein: CASSQDITSKETQYF.